This TCR beta chain appears in the sequencing data of a study of T cell responses to AZD1222 COVID-19 vaccine. Some clones are missing from TCRdb's copy, which holds only in-frame ones; the method was immunoSEQ multiplex PCR. Of 170,000 or so clones listed, about nine tenths are singletons. The CDR3 covers 16 residues. Germline CDR1 is LGHNA and CDR2 is YNFKEQ. Trimming removed 4 bases from V and 5 bases from J; junction bases left unmatched: 11. The J gene is TRBJ2-5, the V gene TRBV4-2; TRBD2 matches at 9 bases. This receptor was taken from an adult in good health. The input for sequencing was peripheral blood, taken on day 0 of AZD1222 vaccination. CDR3 coding DNA: TGTGCCAGCAGCCCGCCGTTGGCGGGGGGGGATGAGACCCAGTACTTC. Amino acid sequence: CASSPPLAGGDETQYF.